The clone carrying this TCR beta chain was recorded at least ten times. V was cut by 1 base and J by 5 bases, with 27 bases left in between. CDR3 length: 19 residues. CDR1 and CDR2 (germline): SGHTA, FQGNSA. One entry per CDR3 protein results from TCRdb running MiXCR on the RACE reads. The sample includes about 130,000 distinct CDR3 sequences, around 8.3% of them seen just once. The data derive from a study of human T cells and chemical hapten exposure. Described time point: healthy volunteer bleed at 2 weeks. Extraction yielded total RNA from whole blood (unfractionated). The rearrangement uses TRBV7-2 and TRBJ2-7; D is possibly TRBD1 (7 bases). This sequence was found in a male donor in good health. Some clones in this sample may be carry-over from other donors' samples. Sample: whole blood. The CDR3 nucleotides read TGTGCCAGCAGCTTAGTAGCGGCATTCTCTGGCAGGGGGGAAAACGAGCAGTACTTC. This encodes CASSLVAAFSGRGENEQYF.